The entry below describes one TCR beta chain. Its antigen is not identified. These data belong to a study of blood T cells in healthy people across ages. Findings of the study overall: With age, beta diversity per million T cells declined roughly linearly, significantly by roughly 40. Possibly, changes in expanded clonotypes were confounded because donor CMV status was unknown.

The CDR3 has 19 amino acids. Germline CDR1 and CDR2: SGDLS and YYNGEE. V dropped 4 bases and J dropped 0; count of bases not matched to a gene: 18. A second PCR of 7 to 11 cycles used a sample-barcoded 5' primer and a J-beta primer mix. All cDNA molecules were each tagged by a template-switch adaptor with 12 random nucleotides. TCRdb used MiXCR to reprocess the 5' RACE reads, holding one entry per CDR3 protein. This sample has nearly 1 million distinct CDR3 sequences, with 45% to 60% found just once. The chain has TRBV9 and TRBJ1-1; TRBD1 matches 7 bases. Sequenced sample: blood. The source of this sequence is a woman aged 55-70 years in good health. This CDR3 is CASSRGPGSGPGMNTEAFF. The CDR3 coding sequence is TGTGCCAGCAGCAGGGGGCCAGGTAGCGGGCCGGGGATGAACACTGAAGCTTTCTTT. The whole variable domain, filled in from reference TRBV9 and TRBJ1-1, reads DSGVTQTPKHLITATGQRVTLRCSPRSGDLSVYWYQQSLDQGLQFLIQYYNGEERAKGNILERFSAQQFPDLHSELNLSSLELGDSALYFCASSRGPGSGPGMNTEAFFGQGTRLTVV.